Listed below are T cell receptor beta chains from one sample, sequenced in a study of blood T cell repertoires in COVID-19. Measured with immunoSEQ multiplex PCR; TCRdb has only the in-frame clones, and not every one. The table shows over 250,000 clones, with around 87% occurring only once. Sequenced: peripheral blood. Every receptor here comes from a woman aged 40-49 years who had recovered from COVID-19. CDR3s include the opening cysteine and the closing phenylalanine or tryptophan. Each record gives: CDR3 length, J gene, V gene, clone size, CDR3 protein. Size values are once, few and many counts, or a class for expanded clones, and some rows have none.

>17|TRBJ1-2|TRBV9|-
CASSGGLTGTGNYGYTF
>14|TRBJ2-7|TRBV5-1|-
CASSSGQVEGEQYF
>14|TRBJ1-2|TRBV19|-
CASSDLLGRRGYTF
>13|TRBJ1-1|TRBV27|once
CASSFSRNTEAFF
>14|TRBJ2-3|TRBV9|-
CASSTSGGPDTQYF
>16|TRBJ2-5|TRBV4-3|-
CASSHVVAGEEETQYF
>14|TRBJ1-1|TRBV7-2|-
CASSFRTGGAKAFF
>17|TRBJ1-1|TRBV6-2/TRBV6-3|-
CASSLNRGGFGGTEAFF
>12|TRBJ1-2|TRBV18|-
CASSPAQGAPIF
>17|TRBJ2-3|TRBV5-1|-
CASSLLGRGVSTDTQYF
>14|TRBJ2-7|TRBV4-1|-
CASSQGAGFYEQYF
>15|TRBJ2-5|TRBV5-4|-
CASSSRSGGGETQYF
>16|TRBJ2-3|TRBV11-1|-
CASSLGLAASTDTQYF
>14|TRBJ2-1|TRBV7-2|-
CASSLPTRYNEQFF
>17|TRBJ2-7|TRBV6-2/TRBV6-3|-
CASSARGTGWWALEQYF
>18|TRBJ2-5|TRBV5-1|-
CASSSGLAGEEYGETQYF
>15|TRBJ2-1|TRBV5-1|-
CASSLAGGAGNEQFF
>13|TRBJ2-1|TRBV25-1|-
CASTPTGYNEQFF
>16|TRBJ2-1|TRBV30|-
CAWRETGRGVYNEQFF
>14|TRBJ2-1|TRBV3-1/TRBV3-2|-
CASSQHPSVYEQFF
>14|TRBJ1-2|TRBV6-6|-
CASSYSHRDSGYTF
>15|TRBJ1-6|TRBV5-4|few
CASSLVQGDESPLHF
>14|TRBJ1-4|TRBV5-1|once
CASSLGGTEEKLFF
>12|TRBJ2-7|TRBV5-6|-
CASSLAEAEQYF
>15|TRBJ2-2|TRBV11-2|-
CASSLVLADAGELFF
>13|TRBJ2-1|TRBV27|few
CASSLSRGQRQFF
>18|TRBJ1-1|TRBV5-1|-
CASSLRWDRHLSNTEAFF
>14|TRBJ1-2|TRBV18|-
CASSQGGLDYGYTF
>14|TRBJ1-2|TRBV19|-
CASSIQQGANGYTF
>16|TRBJ1-2|TRBV5-1|-
CASSSHRTGGKDGYTF
>15|TRBJ1-2|TRBV7-3|-
CASSLIGQGEYGYTF
>12|TRBJ2-7|TRBV11-2|-
CASSWTGQEQYF
>15|TRBJ1-1|TRBV30|-
CAWTDRRQQNTEAFF
>16|TRBJ2-7|TRBV10-3|-
CAISDLAGGPVYEQYF
>12|TRBJ2-7|TRBV30|-
CAWTRGSPEQYF
>15|TRBJ2-2|TRBV7-2|-
CASSRDRGDTGELFF
>15|TRBJ1-5|TRBV3-1/TRBV3-2|-
CASSQGTPGGQPQHF